This entry lists 14 T cell receptor beta chains sequenced from one sample in a study of naive and memory T cell subsets. Study results and caveats: Possibly reflecting memory cells re-expressing CD45RA, a few larger clonotypes occurred in naive repertoires, especially CD8.

Two oligonucleotides, mixed equimolar, formed the beta constant-region primer covering TRBC1 and TRBC2. The ligated cDNA underwent four PCR rounds using SP2 and nested alpha and beta constant-region primers. TCRdb reprocessed the UMI-ligation and nested PCR reads with MiXCR, giving one entry per CDR3 protein. The table has 150,000 or so distinct CDR3 sequences, under 25% seen once. These TCRs' antigens remain unknown. The sample was naive CD4+ T cells from blood. The receptors shown here come from a human donor in good health.

The chain joins TRBV28 to TRBJ2-7; D is perhaps TRBD1 or TRBD2 (6 bases each). Germline-derived CDR1 and CDR2 are MDHEN and SYDVKM. V was trimmed by 6 bases and J by 7 bases, leaving 28 bases between them. This CDR3 spans 17 amino acids. The CDR3 sequence: CASSSARGGPRGREQYF. In nucleotides, the CDR3 is TGTGCCAGCAGCAGCGCCAGAGGGGGACCGAGAGGGAGGGAGCAGTACTTC.

The rearrangement joins TRBV7-2 to TRBJ2-3; 8 positions agree with TRBD2. V gave up 4 bases and J gave up 2 bases; unmatched junction bases: 8. CDR3 length equals 16 residues. Germline V gene lookup returns CDR1 SGHTA and CDR2 FQGNSA. CDR3 nucleotides: TGTGCCAGCAGCTCGACTAGCGCTCTTTTCACAGATACGCAGTATTTT. Residues: CASSSTSALFTDTQYF.

The V gene is TRBV20-1, the J gene TRBJ2-1; perhaps TRBD1 as D (6 bases). Per the germline V gene, CDR1 is DFQATT and CDR2 is SNEGSKA (reference sequence). The CDR3 is 15 amino acids. V lost 6 bases, J lost 10 bases, and 25 bases lay in between. This CDR3 is CSAIKTGTPGHEQFF. The CDR3 DNA follows: TGCAGTGCAATCAAAACCGGGACACCCGGGCACGAGCAGTTCTTC.

This sequence joins TRBV14 and TRBJ2-4; possible D gene TRBD2, 6 bases. Trimming left V 4 bases short and J 0 bases short, with 10 bases between. Germline V gene lookup returns CDR1 SGHDN and CDR2 FVKESK. CDR3 length equals 15 residues. CDR3 amino acids: CASSPLEGAKNIQYF. CDR3 nucleotides: TGTGCCAGCAGCCCTTTGGAGGGAGCCAAAAACATTCAGTACTTC.

This clonotype was detected ten times or more. The chain uses TRBV29-1 and TRBJ2-7, with TRBD1 matching 11 bases. Germline CDR1 and CDR2: SQVTM and ANQGSEA. With V trimmed by 7 bases and J by 3 bases, 5 bases remained unmatched. The CDR3 is 13 residues long. CDR3 residues: CSAEGTGGYEQYF. Written as DNA, the CDR3 is TGCAGCGCTGAGGGGACAGGGGGCTACGAGCAGTACTTC.

This clonotype was recorded only once. V gene TRBV20-1 combines with J gene TRBJ2-7; D unresolved. Germline CDR1 is DFQATT and CDR2 is SNEGSKA (reference sequence). The ends were cut back, 4 bases at V and 7 bases at J, with 20 bases in the middle. This CDR3 has 14 amino acids. CDR3 amino acids: CSATPSVPEAEQYF. The CDR3 nucleotides read TGCAGTGCTACCCCTAGTGTGCCCGAAGCAGAGCAGTACTTC.

This clonotype was seen more than once but under ten times. The V call is TRBV27, the J call TRBJ1-1, with a tentative D call TRBD1 (6 bases). CDR1 MNHEY and CDR2 SMNVEV come from the germline V gene (reference sequence). The V and J ends lost 3 bases and 1 base respectively, with 15 bases between them. The CDR3 is made up of 16 amino acids. CDR3 protein: CASSFFATGANTEAFF. The CDR3 DNA sequence: TGTGCCAGCAGTTTTTTTGCGACAGGAGCGAACACTGAAGCTTTCTTT.

This clonotype has only a few counts. The rearrangement links TRBV7-2 to TRBJ2-1; 9 positions match TRBD1. The CDR3 totals 15 residues. V was clipped by 1 base and J by 9 bases; unmatched bases: 7. Germline V CDR1 and CDR2: SGHTA, FQGNSA. The CDR3: CASSLVRTGVTEQFF. The CDR3 nucleotides read TGTGCCAGCAGCTTAGTTAGGACAGGGGTGACTGAGCAGTTCTTC. Together with reference TRBV7-2 and TRBJ2-1, the CDR3 gives the full variable domain: GAGVSQSPSNKVTEKGKDVELRCDPISGHTALYWYRQSLGQGLEFLIYFQGNSAPDKSGLPSDRFSAERTGGSVSTLTIQRTQQEDSAVYLCASSLVRTGVTEQFFGPGTRLTVL.

This clonotype was observed a handful of times. The gene calls are TRBV6-5 and TRBJ2-2, with D unresolved. V lost 8 bases and J lost 7, with 5 bases in between. This CDR3 is built from 10 residues. CDR1 MNHEY and CDR2 SVGAGI come from the germline V gene. The CDR3 region has the DNA TGTGCCAGCGGGAACGGGGAGCTGTTTTTT. Residues: CASGNGELFF.

CDR3 DNA: TGTGCCAGCAGTTTACCGAGACAGGGGGCGGGCACAGATACGCAGTATTTT. This codes for CASSLPRQGAGTDTQYF. The V call is TRBV27, the J call TRBJ2-3; 10 bases match TRBD1. CDR3 length: 17 amino acids. CDR1 MNHEY and CDR2 SMNVEV come from the germline V gene (reference sequence). V lost 2 bases, J lost 1 base, and 6 bases stayed unmatched.

This chain connects TRBV7-9 to TRBJ2-7; the match to TRBD1 covers 9 bases. The length of the CDR3 is 14 residues. The V gene's germline CDR1 is SEHNR and CDR2 FQNEAQ (reference sequence). The V gene end was trimmed by 6 bases and the J gene end by 9 bases; junction bases not matched to a gene: 12. CDR3 amino acids: CASRPGGQGGPQYF. DNA for the CDR3: TGTGCCAGCAGGCCAGGGGGACAGGGAGGACCGCAGTACTTC.

This clonotype was recorded a few times. The chain recombines TRBV27 with TRBJ1-1; no reliable D call. CDR3 length equals 13 residues. Trimming shortened V by 3 bases and J by 4 bases, and 9 bases separated the two germline ends. Germline values: CDR1 MNHEY, CDR2 SMNVEV (reference sequence). The CDR3: CASSFWGATEAFF. CDR3 DNA: TGTGCCAGCAGTTTCTGGGGAGCCACTGAAGCTTTCTTT.

The table lists this clonotype with many counts. The J gene is TRBJ2-7, the V gene TRBV5-1, with D hard to call. With 0 bases removed from V and 4 bases from J, the gap between germline ends came to 8 bases. The CDR3 runs to 13 residues. The germline V gene encodes CDR1 SGHRS and CDR2 YFSETQ. The CDR3 coding sequence is TGCGCCAGCAGCTTGGATCCGGTTTACGAGCAGTACTTC. Its translation is CASSLDPVYEQYF.

This chain uses TRBV7-2 with TRBJ2-3; no firm D call. Germline CDR1 and CDR2: SGHTA and FQGNSA. The CDR3 covers 13 residues. The V and J ends lost 4 bases and 2 bases respectively, with 7 bases between them. The CDR3 DNA reads TGTGCCAGCAGCTCCCGACCCACAGATACGCAGTATTTT. Its translation is CASSSRPTDTQYF. Full variable domain (remainder filled in from reference TRBV7-2 and TRBJ2-3): GAGVSQSPSNKVTEKGKDVELRCDPISGHTALYWYRQSLGQGLEFLIYFQGNSAPDKSGLPSDRFSAERTGGSVSTLTIQRTQQEDSAVYLCASSSRPTDTQYFGPGTRLTVL.